The subject of this entry is one TCR beta chain. Its antigen is unknown. The missing conserved phenylalanine or tryptophan at the end of this CDR3 makes a read error likely. This specimen comes from a study of tumor and adjacent non-tumor tissue in lung cancer. A modified ARM-PCR protocol with three rounds of nested PCR amplified TCRbeta. One entry per CDR3 protein results from TCRdb running MiXCR on the multiplex PCR reads. The table shows some 78,000 distinct CDR3 sequences, with roughly 80% occurring only once. Study results and limitations: Higher tumor TCR diversity was associated with shorter survival.

This sample's RNA came from whole unsorted tissue. The sequenced sample was lung tumor tissue. This TCR was recovered from a woman in her fifties or sixties with non-small cell lung cancer.

CDR3 sequence reads: CASSFQSLTDTQYL. CDR3 bases: TGTGCCAGCAGTTTCCAGTCTTTGACAGATACGCAGTATCTT. The rearrangement uses TRBV6-6 and TRBJ2-3; D not resolved. This CDR3 has 14 amino acids. Germline-derived CDR1 and CDR2 are MNHNY and SVGAGI (reference sequence). The V gene lost 4 bases and the J gene lost 3 bases, with 11 bases spanning the gap.